Detailed here is one T cell receptor (beta chain). Its antigen remains unidentified. Clones were read by immunoSEQ multiplex PCR, and TCRdb kept only the in-frame ones, dropping some. The table records about 2.2 million clones, around 93% of them present only once. The data are from a study of shared clonotypes between healthy human individuals. Study-wide background: The study used three CD4 naive, three CD4 memory, two CD8 naive and one CD8 memory plate per donor. Study outcomes and limitations: It was observed that roughly 5.4% of naive CD4 clonotypes were shared across several donors.

The CDR3 is 15 amino acids. Per germline, CDR1 MNHEY and CDR2 SVGAGI. Trimming cost V 4 bases and J 5 bases, with 18 bases left between them. CD45RO-negative, CCR7-selected cells formed the naive CD8 fraction, which excluded terminally differentiated effector memory CD45RA+ cells. The TCR originated in a man younger than 35 in good health. Some clones in this sample may be carry-over from other donors' samples. The sequenced sample consisted of naive CD8+ T cells from PBMCs. This chain links TRBV6-5 with TRBJ2-7, with D possibly called TRBD1 or TRBD2 (6 bases each). The CDR3 bases are TGTGCCAGCAGTTCCACGGGGGCGCGAACTCACGAGCAGTACTTC. Its protein product is CASSSTGARTHEQYF.